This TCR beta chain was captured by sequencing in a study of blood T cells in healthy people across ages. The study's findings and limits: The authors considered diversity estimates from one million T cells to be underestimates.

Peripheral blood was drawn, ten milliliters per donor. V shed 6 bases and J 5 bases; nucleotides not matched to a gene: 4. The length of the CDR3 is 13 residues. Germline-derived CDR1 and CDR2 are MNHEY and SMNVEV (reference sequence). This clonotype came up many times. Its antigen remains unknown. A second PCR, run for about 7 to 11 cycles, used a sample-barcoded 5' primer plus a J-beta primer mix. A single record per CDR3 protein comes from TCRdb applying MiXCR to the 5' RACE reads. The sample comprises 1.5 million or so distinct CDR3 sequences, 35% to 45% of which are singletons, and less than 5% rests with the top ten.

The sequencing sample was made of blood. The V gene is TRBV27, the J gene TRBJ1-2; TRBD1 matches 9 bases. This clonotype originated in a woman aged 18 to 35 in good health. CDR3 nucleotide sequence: TGTGCCAGCAGCCACGGGACAGGGTATGGCTACACCTTC. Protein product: CASSHGTGYGYTF.